This T cell receptor beta chain was captured by sequencing in a study of blood T cell repertoires in COVID-19. Original processing notes: For nucleated cells, counts were estimated from reference gene primer amplification. Only in-frame clones appear in the TCRdb table, and some are missing; sequencing was by immunoSEQ multiplex PCR. For V, J and clone size, that table is used; D and trimming come from the DNA. The repertoire holds 270,000 or so clones, with around 85% as singletons. Unmatched junction bases numbered 15, after V lost 0 bases and J lost 4 bases. Germline-derived CDR1 and CDR2 are SGDLS and YYNGEE. This CDR3 region has 19 residues.

Sequenced: peripheral blood. The receptor was derived from a woman under 40 with COVID-19, enrolled during active disease. The chain links TRBV9 to TRBJ2-7, with 11 bases identical to TRBD2. The CDR3 coding sequence is TGTGCCAGCAGCGTAGCCCCGGGGGCTAGCGGGGGGCGGCAATACGAGCAGTACTTC. Amino acid sequence: CASSVAPGASGGRQYEQYF.